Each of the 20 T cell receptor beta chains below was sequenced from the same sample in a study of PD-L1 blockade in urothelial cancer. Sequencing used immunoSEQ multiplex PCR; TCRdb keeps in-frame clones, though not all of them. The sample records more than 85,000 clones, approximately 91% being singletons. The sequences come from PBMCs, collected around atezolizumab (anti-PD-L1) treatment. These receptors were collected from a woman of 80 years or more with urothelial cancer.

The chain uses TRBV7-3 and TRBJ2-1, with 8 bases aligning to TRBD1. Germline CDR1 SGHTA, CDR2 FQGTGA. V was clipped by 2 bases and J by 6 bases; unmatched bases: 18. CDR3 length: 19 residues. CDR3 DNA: TGTGCCAGCAGCTTATCTAGGGACAGGTCAGTGCCGCAAGCCAATGAGCAGTTCTTC. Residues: CASSLSRDRSVPQANEQFF.

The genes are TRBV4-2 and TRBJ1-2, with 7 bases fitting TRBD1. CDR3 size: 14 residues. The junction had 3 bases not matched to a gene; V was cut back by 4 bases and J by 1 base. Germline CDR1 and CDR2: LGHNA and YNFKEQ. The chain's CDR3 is CASSRGDSNYGYTF. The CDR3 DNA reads TGTGCCAGCAGCCGGGGGGACAGTAACTATGGCTACACCTTC.

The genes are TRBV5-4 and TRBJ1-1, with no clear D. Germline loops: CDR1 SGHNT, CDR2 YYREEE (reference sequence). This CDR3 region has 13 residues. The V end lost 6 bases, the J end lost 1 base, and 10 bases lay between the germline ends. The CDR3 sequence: CASTFRGNTEAFF. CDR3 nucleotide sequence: TGTGCCAGCACCTTCCGGGGGAACACTGAAGCTTTCTTT.

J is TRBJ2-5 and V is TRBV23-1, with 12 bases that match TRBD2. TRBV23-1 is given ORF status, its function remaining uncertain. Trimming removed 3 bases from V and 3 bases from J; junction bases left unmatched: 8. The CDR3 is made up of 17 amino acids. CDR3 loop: CASSHPGLAGPEETQYF. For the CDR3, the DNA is TGCGCCAGCAGTCACCCTGGACTAGCGGGACCTGAAGAGACCCAGTACTTC.

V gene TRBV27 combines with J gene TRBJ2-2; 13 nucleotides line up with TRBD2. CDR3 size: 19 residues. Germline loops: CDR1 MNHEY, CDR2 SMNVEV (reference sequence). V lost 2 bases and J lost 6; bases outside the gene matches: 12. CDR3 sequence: CASSLRPPPTSGGAGELFF. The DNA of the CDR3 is TGTGCCAGCAGTTTACGACCCCCCCCAACTAGCGGGGGGGCCGGGGAGCTGTTTTTT.

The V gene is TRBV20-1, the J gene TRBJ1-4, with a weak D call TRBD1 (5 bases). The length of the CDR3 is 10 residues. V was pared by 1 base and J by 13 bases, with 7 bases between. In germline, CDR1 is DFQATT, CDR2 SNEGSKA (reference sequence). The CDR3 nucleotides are TGCAGTGCTAGAGGACAGAGACTGTTTTTT. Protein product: CSARGQRLFF.

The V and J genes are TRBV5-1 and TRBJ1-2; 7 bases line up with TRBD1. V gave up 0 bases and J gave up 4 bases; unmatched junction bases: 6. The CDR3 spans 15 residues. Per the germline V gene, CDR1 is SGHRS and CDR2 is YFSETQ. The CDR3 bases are TGCGCCAGCAGCTTGGATGGAGACAGGGTCTATGGCTACACCTTC. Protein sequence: CASSLDGDRVYGYTF. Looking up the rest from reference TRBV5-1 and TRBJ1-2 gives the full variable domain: KAGVTQTPRYLIKTRGQQVTLSCSPISGHRSVSWYQQTPGQGLQFLFEYFSETQRNKGNFPGRFSGRQFSNSRSEMNVSTLELGDSALYLCASSLDGDRVYGYTFGSGTRLTVV.

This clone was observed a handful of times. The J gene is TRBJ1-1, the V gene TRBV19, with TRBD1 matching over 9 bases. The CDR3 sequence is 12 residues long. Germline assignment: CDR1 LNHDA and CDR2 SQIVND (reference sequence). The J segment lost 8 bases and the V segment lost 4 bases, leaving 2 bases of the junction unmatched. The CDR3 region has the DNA TGTGCCAGTAGTACCGGGACAGGGGAAGCTTTCTTT. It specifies CASSTGTGEAFF.

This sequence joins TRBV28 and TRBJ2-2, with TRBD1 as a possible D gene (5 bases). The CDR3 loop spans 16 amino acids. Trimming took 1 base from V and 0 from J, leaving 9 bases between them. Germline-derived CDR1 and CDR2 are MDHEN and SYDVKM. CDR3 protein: CASSLLGRTNTGELFF. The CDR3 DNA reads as TGTGCCAGCAGTTTATTGGGGCGTACGAACACCGGGGAGCTGTTTTTT.

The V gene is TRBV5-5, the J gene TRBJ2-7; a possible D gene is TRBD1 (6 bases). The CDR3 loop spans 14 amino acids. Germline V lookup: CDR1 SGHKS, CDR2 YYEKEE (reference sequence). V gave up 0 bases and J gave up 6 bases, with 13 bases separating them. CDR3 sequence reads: CASSLGGRGGEQYF. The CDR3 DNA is TGTGCCAGCAGCTTGGGAGGGCGAGGGGGCGAGCAGTACTTC.

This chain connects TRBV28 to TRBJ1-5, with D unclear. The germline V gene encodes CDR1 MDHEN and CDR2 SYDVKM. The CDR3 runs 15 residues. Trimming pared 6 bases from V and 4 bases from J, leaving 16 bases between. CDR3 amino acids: CASSLERLRNQPQHF. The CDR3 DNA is TGTGCCAGCAGCCTTGAGCGGCTCAGAAATCAGCCCCAGCATTTT. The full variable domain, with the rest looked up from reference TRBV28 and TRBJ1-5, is DVKVTQSSRYLVKRTGEKVFLECVQDMDHENMFWYRQDPGLGLRLIYFSYDVKMKEKGDIPEGYSVSREKKERFSLILESASTNQTSMYLCASSLERLRNQPQHFGDGTRLSIL.

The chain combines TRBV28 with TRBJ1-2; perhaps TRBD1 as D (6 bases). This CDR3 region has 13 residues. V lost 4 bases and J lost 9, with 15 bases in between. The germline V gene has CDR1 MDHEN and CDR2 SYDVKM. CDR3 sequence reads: CASSSSQGLSYTF. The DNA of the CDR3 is TGTGCCAGCAGTTCCTCACAGGGTTTGAGCTACACCTTC.

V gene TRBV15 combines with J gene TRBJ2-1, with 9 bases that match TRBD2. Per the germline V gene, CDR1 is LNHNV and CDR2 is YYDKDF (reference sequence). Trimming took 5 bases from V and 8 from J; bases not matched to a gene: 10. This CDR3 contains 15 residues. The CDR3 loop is CATSRSGRSIDEQFF. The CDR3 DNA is TGTGCCACCAGCCGGAGCGGGAGGTCGATCGATGAGCAGTTCTTC.

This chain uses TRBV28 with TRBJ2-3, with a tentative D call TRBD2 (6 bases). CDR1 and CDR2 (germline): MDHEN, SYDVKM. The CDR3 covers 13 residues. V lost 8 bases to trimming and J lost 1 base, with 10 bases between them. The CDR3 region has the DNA TGTGCCAGCGCACAGCGGGGCACAGATACGCAGTATTTT. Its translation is CASAQRGTDTQYF.

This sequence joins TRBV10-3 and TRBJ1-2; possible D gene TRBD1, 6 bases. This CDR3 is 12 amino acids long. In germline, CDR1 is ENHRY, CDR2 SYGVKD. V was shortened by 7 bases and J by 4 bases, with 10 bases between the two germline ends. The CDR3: CAITPDSYGYTF. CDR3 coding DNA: TGTGCCATCACCCCGGACAGCTATGGCTACACCTTC.

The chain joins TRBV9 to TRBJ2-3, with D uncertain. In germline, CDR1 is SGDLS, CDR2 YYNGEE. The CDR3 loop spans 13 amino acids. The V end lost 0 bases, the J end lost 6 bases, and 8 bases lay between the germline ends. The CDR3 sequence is CASSVAYWDTQYF. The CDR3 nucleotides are TGTGCCAGCAGCGTAGCTTACTGGGATACGCAGTATTTT.

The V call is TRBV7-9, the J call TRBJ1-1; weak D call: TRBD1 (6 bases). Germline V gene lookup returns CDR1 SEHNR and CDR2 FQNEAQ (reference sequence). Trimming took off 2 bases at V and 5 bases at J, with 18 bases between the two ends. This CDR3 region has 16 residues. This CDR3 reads CASSLRGQGRGTEAFF. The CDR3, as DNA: TGTGCCAGCAGCTTAAGGGGTCAGGGGAGGGGAACTGAAGCTTTCTTT.

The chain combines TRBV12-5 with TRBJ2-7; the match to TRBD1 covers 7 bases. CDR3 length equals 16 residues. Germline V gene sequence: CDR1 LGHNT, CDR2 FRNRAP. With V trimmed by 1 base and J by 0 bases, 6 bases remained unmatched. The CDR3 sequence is CASGLAAGTASYEQYF. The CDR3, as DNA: TGTGCTAGTGGTTTGGCCGCCGGGACAGCCTCCTACGAGCAGTACTTC.

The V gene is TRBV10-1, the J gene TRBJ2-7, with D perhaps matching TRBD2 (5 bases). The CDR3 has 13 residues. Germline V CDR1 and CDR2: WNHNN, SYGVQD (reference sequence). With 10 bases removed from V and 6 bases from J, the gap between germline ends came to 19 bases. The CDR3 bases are TGCGCCACCTTAGCCCGGCGGAGGCGCGAGCAGTACTTC. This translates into CATLARRRREQYF.

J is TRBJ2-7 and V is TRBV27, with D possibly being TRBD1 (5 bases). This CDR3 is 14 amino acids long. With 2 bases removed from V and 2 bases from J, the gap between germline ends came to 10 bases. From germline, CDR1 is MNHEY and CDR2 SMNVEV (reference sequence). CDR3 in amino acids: CASSLLDSTYEQYF. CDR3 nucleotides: TGTGCCAGCAGTTTACTCGACAGTACCTACGAGCAGTACTTC.